This is a list of T cell receptor beta chains from one sample in a study of T cell clonotyping in hematopoietic cell transplantation. The method was immunoSEQ multiplex PCR; TCRdb's version includes in-frame clones alone and lacks a portion of them. This table has 46,000 or so clones, around 84% appearing once. The input for sequencing was peripheral blood mononuclear cells, taken before stem cell transplant. The receptors were sampled from a man between 60 and 70 years old with biphenotypic leukemia. Some clones in this sample may be carry-over from other donors' samples. The conserved cysteine and the conserved F or W are not part of the CDR3 here. Clone size, where shown, is once, few, many, or a class for clones that have expanded.

j_call: TRBJ2-1; v_call: TRBV14; clone_size: NA; cdr3_aa: ASRGQGVRNEQF
j_call: TRBJ1-2; v_call: TRBV5-1; clone_size: NA; cdr3_aa: ASSLAGQGGSYGYT
j_call: TRBJ2-7; v_call: TRBV27; clone_size: NA; cdr3_aa: ASSLSGSFYEQY
j_call: TRBJ2-5; v_call: TRBV28; clone_size: NA; cdr3_aa: ASSLAGLAAGETQY
j_call: TRBJ2-1; v_call: TRBV2; clone_size: NA; cdr3_aa: ASSVLAVNEQF
j_call: TRBJ1-2; v_call: TRBV11-3; clone_size: NA; cdr3_aa: ASSGPGTRDLYGYT
j_call: TRBJ2-2; v_call: TRBV7-8; clone_size: NA; cdr3_aa: ASSLRGRNTGELF
j_call: TRBJ2-7; v_call: TRBV27; clone_size: NA; cdr3_aa: ASRGTSGRFGEQY
j_call: TRBJ2-5; v_call: TRBV7-9; clone_size: NA; cdr3_aa: ASSLVGGETQY
j_call: TRBJ2-5; v_call: TRBV11-2; clone_size: NA; cdr3_aa: ASRGQGQETQY
j_call: TRBJ1-1; v_call: TRBV29-1; clone_size: NA; cdr3_aa: SVESPSGAF
j_call: TRBJ2-7; v_call: TRBV10-3; clone_size: NA; cdr3_aa: AISVGPGDYEQY
j_call: TRBJ2-7; v_call: TRBV7-8; clone_size: NA; cdr3_aa: ASSLAIHSEQY
j_call: TRBJ1-1; v_call: TRBV27; clone_size: NA; cdr3_aa: ASSYKNRVTEAF
j_call: TRBJ1-2; v_call: TRBV2; clone_size: NA; cdr3_aa: ASSESLGWNYGYT
j_call: TRBJ2-1; v_call: TRBV4-1; clone_size: NA; cdr3_aa: ASSWGNEQF
j_call: TRBJ1-3; v_call: TRBV30; clone_size: NA; cdr3_aa: AWASGSGNTIY
j_call: TRBJ2-1; v_call: TRBV30; clone_size: NA; cdr3_aa: ALRESYNEQF
j_call: TRBJ1-5; v_call: TRBV18; clone_size: NA; cdr3_aa: ASSGTGASNQPQH
j_call: TRBJ2-3; v_call: TRBV29-1; clone_size: NA; cdr3_aa: SAKRISTDTQY
j_call: TRBJ2-5; v_call: TRBV2; clone_size: NA; cdr3_aa: ASRMNQETQY
j_call: TRBJ1-5; v_call: TRBV6-1; clone_size: NA; cdr3_aa: ASSIEANQPQH
j_call: TRBJ1-5; v_call: TRBV23-1; clone_size: NA; cdr3_aa: ASSQSRQVNSNQPQH
j_call: TRBJ2-7; v_call: TRBV11-3; clone_size: once; cdr3_aa: ASSTIASEQY
j_call: TRBJ1-5; v_call: TRBV6-6; clone_size: once; cdr3_aa: ASSETGRSNQPQH
j_call: TRBJ2-7; v_call: TRBV28; clone_size: NA; cdr3_aa: ASRGQAGTTSYEQY
j_call: TRBJ2-5; v_call: TRBV5-1; clone_size: NA; cdr3_aa: ASSLGSRVLGMDQETQY
j_call: TRBJ1-1; v_call: TRBV5-1; clone_size: NA; cdr3_aa: ASRVSVGDTEAF
j_call: TRBJ1-5; v_call: TRBV6-1; clone_size: NA; cdr3_aa: ASSWSNSNQPQH
j_call: TRBJ1-3; v_call: TRBV30; clone_size: NA; cdr3_aa: AWSVGGSGNTIY